Given below is one T cell receptor (beta chain) in context. Germline-derived CDR1 and CDR2 are ENHRY and SYGVKD. CDR3 length: 15 amino acids. V lost 10 bases, J lost 6 bases, and 13 bases stayed unmatched. Profiled with immunoSEQ multiplex PCR; TCRdb holds only in-frame clones, not every one. The sample consists of some 58,000 clones, about 83% of them appearing once. This specimen comes from a study of blood T cell repertoires in COVID-19. At the level of the study: The analysed material was cDNA or gDNA that came from T cells, B-cell-depleted T cells, or PBMCs.

The rearrangement uses TRBV10-3 and TRBJ2-1; 9 bases match TRBD2. The sample consisted of peripheral blood. This receptor was identified in a man in his fifties or sixties with COVID-19, enrolled during active disease. The DNA of the CDR3 is TGTGCCACCAACGGGCGGGAGGGCCTCCTCAATGAGCAGTTCTTC. This encodes CATNGREGLLNEQFF.